This T cell receptor (beta chain) was sequenced during a study of T-cell memory formation after mild COVID-19. TCRdb re-analysed the 5' RACE reads in MiXCR, keeping a single row per CDR3 protein. The sample lists about 150,000 distinct CDR3 sequences, about 14% seen once, with roughly 14% in the top ten. V was clipped by 0 bases and J by 7 bases; unmatched bases: 9. This CDR3 has 16 amino acids. The germline V gene has CDR1 SNHLY and CDR2 FYNNEI. The sequence derives from an adult woman who had mild COVID-19 (a few samples of this study predate the infection). Cell type and time point are not known. Input material: PBMCs or a T cell subset sorted from them (not recorded which). The genes are TRBV2 and TRBJ2-1, with 7 nucleotides matching TRBD2. The CDR3 coding sequence is TGTGCCAGCAGTGAAGCAGGCGGGAGCCCCCAGAATGAGCAGTTCTTC. This gives the protein CASSEAGGSPQNEQFF.